The next 14 T cell receptor beta chains were all read from a single sample in a study of spatial heterogeneity in lung cancer. Using its own MiXCR run on the 5' RACE reads, TCRdb lists one record per CDR3 protein. The table lists tens of thousands of distinct CDR3 sequences, approximately 8.4% of them singletons. As to time point: sample taken at primary tumor resection. Sequencing of whole RNA from tumor, nontumor lung or frozen PBMC involved no sorting. The sequenced sample was PBMCs, obtained at surgery. The receptor set was obtained from a female donor with early-stage non-small cell lung cancer.

This clonotype is termed large (0.1 to 1%). This chain connects TRBV27 to TRBJ2-3, with D perhaps TRBD2 (5 bases). The germline V and J ends were trimmed by 0 bases and 4 bases, with 8 bases remaining between them. The CDR3 is 14 residues long. Germline V gives CDR1 MNHEY, CDR2 SMNVEV (reference sequence). Here the CDR3 reads CASSLSLAPDTQYF. The CDR3 region has the DNA TGTGCCAGCAGTTTATCGCTAGCTCCAGATACGCAGTATTTT.

The V call is TRBV9, the J call TRBJ1-2; D gene unclear. The germline V and J ends were trimmed by 4 bases and 10 bases, with 14 bases remaining between them. The CDR3 length is 12 residues. Germline V gene data show CDR1 as SGDLS and CDR2 as YYNGEE. CDR3 loop: CASSTQTGIYTF. CDR3 coding DNA: TGTGCCAGCAGCACCCAGACCGGTATCTACACCTTC.

This clonotype was recorded a few times. The chain joins TRBV6-5 to TRBJ2-1; 14 bases are shared with TRBD2. With V trimmed by 4 bases and J by 10 bases, 6 bases remained unmatched. Germline CDR1 MNHEY, CDR2 SVGAGI. CDR3 length equals 15 residues. CDR3 nucleotides: TGTGCCAGCAGTTCTGGGACTAGCGGGAGACGGGAGCAGTTCTTC. Residues: CASSSGTSGRREQFF.

This clonotype was counted ten times or more. This chain links TRBV24-1 with TRBJ2-5, with TRBD1 identical over 8 bases. Germline V gene lookup returns CDR1 KGHDR and CDR2 SFDVKD. The CDR3 has 14 residues. J lost 7 bases, V lost 4 bases, and 7 bases had no gene match. CDR3 in amino acids: CATSEPGGSGTQYF. CDR3 bases: TGTGCCACCAGTGAACCAGGGGGCTCAGGGACCCAGTACTTC.

The chain combines TRBV6-1 with TRBJ1-3; 7 positions match TRBD1. The J segment lost 3 bases and the V segment lost 7 bases, leaving 9 bases of the junction unmatched. This CDR3 has 15 amino acids. Germline CDR1 is MNHNS and CDR2 is SASEGT. CDR3 DNA: TGTGCCAGCAAGGGACAGCTCCCCCTTGGAAACACCATATATTTT. Residues: CASKGQLPLGNTIYF.

This clonotype was counted at least ten times. V usage is TRBV7-9 and J usage is TRBJ2-7, with D unresolved. With 6 bases removed from V and 1 base from J, the gap between germline ends came to 10 bases. The CDR3 consists of 13 residues. Per germline, CDR1 SEHNR and CDR2 FQNEAQ (reference sequence). CDR3 sequence reads: CASSGWFSYEQYF. As DNA, the CDR3 is TGTGCCAGCAGTGGTTGGTTTTCCTACGAGCAGTACTTC.

V gene TRBV2 combines with J gene TRBJ1-6; perhaps TRBD1 as D (6 bases). Per the germline V gene, CDR1 is SNHLY and CDR2 is FYNNEI. The CDR3 contains 17 residues. The V end lost 7 bases, the J end lost 5 bases, and 21 bases lay between the germline ends. The CDR3 nucleotides are TGTGCCAGCAACAGGGCGTGGGGTCGGCGGAATAATTCACCCCTCCACTTT. This translates into CASNRAWGRRNNSPLHF.

The table lists this clonotype with many counts. This chain connects TRBV7-2 to TRBJ2-1; TRBD1 agrees at 8 bases. Germline values: CDR1 SGHTA, CDR2 FQGNSA. This CDR3 has 12 residues. The ends lost 6 bases at V and 11 bases at J; junction bases unmatched: 6. The CDR3 reads CASSPGQGQQFF. CDR3 in DNA: TGTGCCAGCAGTCCAGGACAGGGTCAGCAGTTCTTC.

In its sample, this clonotype was seen many times. The CDR3 bases are TGTGCCAGCTCACGACAGAAAGAGGTTCCAGATACGCAGTATTTT. It yields the protein CASSRQKEVPDTQYF. This chain links TRBV18 with TRBJ2-3; D may be TRBD1 (5 bases). Trimming shortened V by 4 bases and J by 4 bases, and 15 bases separated the two germline ends. Germline V gene lookup returns CDR1 KGHSH and CDR2 LQKENI. This CDR3 region has 15 residues.

This clonotype was seen a few times. The chain combines TRBV2 with TRBJ2-7; the D is unclear. V lost 2 bases to trimming and J lost 2 bases, with 7 bases between them. Germline V CDR1 and CDR2: SNHLY, FYNNEI. There are 13 residues in the CDR3. The CDR3 DNA is TGTGCCAGCAGTGAATCTTGGGCCTACGAGCAGTACTTC. Encoded protein: CASSESWAYEQYF.

This clonotype was recorded many times. The CDR3 region is CAWSTGLAGELEQFF. The CDR3 coding sequence is TGTGCCTGGAGTACGGGACTAGCGGGAGAACTTGAGCAGTTCTTC. This chain links TRBV30 with TRBJ2-1; 14 positions match TRBD2. Germline V gene sequence: CDR1 GTSNPN, CDR2 SVGIG (reference sequence). The CDR3 runs 15 residues. V was clipped by 2 bases and J by 9 bases; unmatched bases: 6.

This clonotype was recorded many times. The genes are TRBV9 and TRBJ1-5; 7 nucleotides align to TRBD1. After removal of 1 base from V and 4 bases from J, the junction contained 5 bases not matched to a gene. The CDR3 has 15 amino acids. Germline loops: CDR1 SGDLS, CDR2 YYNGEE. As DNA, the CDR3 is TGTGCCAGCAGCGTATCGACAGGGACTAATCAGCCCCAGCATTTT. This translates into CASSVSTGTNQPQHF.

This clonotype was recorded many times. V is TRBV5-1 and J is TRBJ2-5; D uncertain. Germline-derived CDR1 and CDR2 are SGHRS and YFSETQ. V was trimmed by 0 bases and J by 5 bases, leaving 8 bases between them. This CDR3 spans 13 amino acids. CDR3 nucleotide sequence: TGCGCCAGCAGCTTGGTAGGGATCGAGACCCAGTACTTC. Its translation is CASSLVGIETQYF. Using reference TRBV5-1 and TRBJ2-5 for the parts outside the CDR3, the full variable domain is KAGVTQTPRYLIKTRGQQVTLSCSPISGHRSVSWYQQTPGQGLQFLFEYFSETQRNKGNFPGRFSGRQFSNSRSEMNVSTLELGDSALYLCASSLVGIETQYFGPGTRLLVL.

This clonotype was observed many times. The rearrangement joins TRBV6-2 or TRBV6-3 to TRBJ1-5; D call uncertain. The CDR3 spans 13 residues. V was pared by 2 bases and J by 2 bases, with 4 bases between. The V gene's germline CDR1 is MNHEY and CDR2 SVGEGT. In DNA form, the CDR3 reads TGTGCCAGCAGTTACGATGGCAATCAGCCCCAGCATTTT. This gives the protein CASSYDGNQPQHF.